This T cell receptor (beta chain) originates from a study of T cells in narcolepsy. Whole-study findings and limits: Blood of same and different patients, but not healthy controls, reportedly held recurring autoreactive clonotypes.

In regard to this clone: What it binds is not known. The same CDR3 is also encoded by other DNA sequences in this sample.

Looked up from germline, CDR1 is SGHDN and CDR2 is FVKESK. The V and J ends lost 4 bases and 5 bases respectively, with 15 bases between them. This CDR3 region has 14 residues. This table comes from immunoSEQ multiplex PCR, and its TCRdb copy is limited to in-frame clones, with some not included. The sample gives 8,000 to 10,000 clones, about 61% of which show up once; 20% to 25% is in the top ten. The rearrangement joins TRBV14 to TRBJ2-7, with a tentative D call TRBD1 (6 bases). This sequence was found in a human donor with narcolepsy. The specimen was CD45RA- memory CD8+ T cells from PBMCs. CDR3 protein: CASSPGAGSDEQYF. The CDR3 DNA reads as TGTGCCAGCAGCCCAGGGGCAGGGTCAGACGAGCAGTACTTC.